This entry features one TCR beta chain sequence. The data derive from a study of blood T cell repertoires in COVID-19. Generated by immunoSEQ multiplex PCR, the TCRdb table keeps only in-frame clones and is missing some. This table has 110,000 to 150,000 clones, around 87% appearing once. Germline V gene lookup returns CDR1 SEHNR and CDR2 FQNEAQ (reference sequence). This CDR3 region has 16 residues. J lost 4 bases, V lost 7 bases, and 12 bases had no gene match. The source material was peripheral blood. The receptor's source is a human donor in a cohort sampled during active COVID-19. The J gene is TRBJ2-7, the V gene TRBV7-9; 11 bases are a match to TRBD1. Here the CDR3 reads CASIPGTGGPPYEQYF. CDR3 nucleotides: TGTGCCAGCATACCCGGGACAGGGGGGCCCCCTTACGAGCAGTACTTC.